This T cell receptor (beta chain) was recorded in a study of blood T cell repertoires in COVID-19. The V end lost 4 bases, the J end lost 2 bases, and 25 bases lay between the germline ends. Germline V gene data show CDR1 as MNHEY and CDR2 as SMNVEV (reference sequence). This CDR3 has 19 amino acids. Profiling relied on immunoSEQ multiplex PCR, and the TCRdb table lists in-frame clones only, not all of them. The sample consists of 50,000 to 75,000 clones, around 67% of them appearing once. The TCR originated in a woman aged 50 to 60 with active or convalescent COVID-19. The genes are TRBV27 and TRBJ2-3; TRBD2 might be the D (6 bases). The sequenced material came from peripheral blood. CDR3 sequence reads: CASSSDYEGPDEFTDTQYF. For the CDR3, the DNA is TGTGCCAGCAGTTCGGACTACGAGGGACCGGACGAATTCACAGATACGCAGTATTTT.